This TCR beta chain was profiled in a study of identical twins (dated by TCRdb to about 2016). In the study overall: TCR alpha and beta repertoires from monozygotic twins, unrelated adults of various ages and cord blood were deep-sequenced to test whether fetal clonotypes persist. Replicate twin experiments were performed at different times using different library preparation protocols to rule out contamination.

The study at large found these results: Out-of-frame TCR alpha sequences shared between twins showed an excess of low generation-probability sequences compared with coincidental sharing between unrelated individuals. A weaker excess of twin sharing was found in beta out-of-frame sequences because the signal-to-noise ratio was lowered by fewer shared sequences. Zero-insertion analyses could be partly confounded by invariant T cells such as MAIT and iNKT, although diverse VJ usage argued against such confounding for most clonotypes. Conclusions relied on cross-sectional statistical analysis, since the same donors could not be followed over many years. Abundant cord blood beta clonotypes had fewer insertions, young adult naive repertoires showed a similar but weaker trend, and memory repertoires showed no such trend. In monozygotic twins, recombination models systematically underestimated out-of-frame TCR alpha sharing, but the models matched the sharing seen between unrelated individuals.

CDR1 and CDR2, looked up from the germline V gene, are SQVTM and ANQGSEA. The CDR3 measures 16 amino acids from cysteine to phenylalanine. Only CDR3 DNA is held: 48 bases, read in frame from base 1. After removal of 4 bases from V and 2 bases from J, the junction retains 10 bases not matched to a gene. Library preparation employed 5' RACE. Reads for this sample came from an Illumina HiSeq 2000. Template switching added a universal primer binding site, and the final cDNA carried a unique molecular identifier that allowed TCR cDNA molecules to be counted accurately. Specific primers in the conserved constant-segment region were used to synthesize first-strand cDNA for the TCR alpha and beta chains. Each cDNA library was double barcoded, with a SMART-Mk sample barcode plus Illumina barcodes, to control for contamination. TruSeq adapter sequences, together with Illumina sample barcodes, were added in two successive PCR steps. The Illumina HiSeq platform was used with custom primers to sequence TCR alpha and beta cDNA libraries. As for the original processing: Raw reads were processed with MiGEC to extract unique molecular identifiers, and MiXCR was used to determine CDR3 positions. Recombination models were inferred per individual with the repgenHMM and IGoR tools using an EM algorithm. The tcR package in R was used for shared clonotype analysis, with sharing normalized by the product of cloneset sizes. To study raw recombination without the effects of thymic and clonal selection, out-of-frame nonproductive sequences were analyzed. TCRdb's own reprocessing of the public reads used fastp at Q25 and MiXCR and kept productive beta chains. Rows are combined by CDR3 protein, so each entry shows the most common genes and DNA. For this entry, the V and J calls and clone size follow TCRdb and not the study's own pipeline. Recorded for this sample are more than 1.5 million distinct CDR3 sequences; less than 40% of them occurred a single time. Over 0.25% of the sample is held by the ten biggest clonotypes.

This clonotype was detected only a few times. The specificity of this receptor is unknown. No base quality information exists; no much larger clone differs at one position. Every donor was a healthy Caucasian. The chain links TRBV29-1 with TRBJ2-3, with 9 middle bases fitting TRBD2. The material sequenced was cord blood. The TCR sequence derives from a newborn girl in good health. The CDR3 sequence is CSVGGQLAGATDTQYF. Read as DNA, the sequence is TGCAGCGTTGGGGGACAGTTAGCGGGGGCCACAGATACGCAGTATTTT.